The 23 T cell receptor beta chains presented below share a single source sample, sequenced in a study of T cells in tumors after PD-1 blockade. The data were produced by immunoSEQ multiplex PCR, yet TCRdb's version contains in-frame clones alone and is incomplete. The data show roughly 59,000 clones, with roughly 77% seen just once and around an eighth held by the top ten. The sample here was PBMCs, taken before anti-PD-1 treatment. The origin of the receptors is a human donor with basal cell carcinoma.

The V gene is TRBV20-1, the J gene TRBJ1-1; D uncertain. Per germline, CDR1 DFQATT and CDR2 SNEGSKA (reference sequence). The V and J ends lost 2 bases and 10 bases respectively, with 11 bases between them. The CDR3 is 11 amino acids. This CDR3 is CSARRPPGAFF. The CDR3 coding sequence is TGCAGTGCTAGAAGACCCCCTGGAGCTTTCTTT.

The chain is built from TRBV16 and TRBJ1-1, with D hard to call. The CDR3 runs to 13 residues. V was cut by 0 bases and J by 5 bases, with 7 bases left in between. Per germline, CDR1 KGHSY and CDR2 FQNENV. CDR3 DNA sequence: TGTGCCAGCAGCCAATCTGTGTGGACTGAAGCTTTCTTT. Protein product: CASSQSVWTEAFF.

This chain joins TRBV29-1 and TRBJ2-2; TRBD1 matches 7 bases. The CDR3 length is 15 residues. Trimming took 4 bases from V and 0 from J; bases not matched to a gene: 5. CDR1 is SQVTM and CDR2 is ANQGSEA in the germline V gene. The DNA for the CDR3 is TGCAGCGTTGGGCCAGGGGGTGCGAACACCGGGGAGCTGTTTTTT. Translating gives CSVGPGGANTGELFF.

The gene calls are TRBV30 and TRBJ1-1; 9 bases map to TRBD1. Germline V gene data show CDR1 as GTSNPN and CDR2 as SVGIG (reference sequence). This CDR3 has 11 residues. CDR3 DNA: TGTGCTCACTCGGACAGGGGCGAAGCTTTCTTT. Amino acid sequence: CAHSDRGEAFF.

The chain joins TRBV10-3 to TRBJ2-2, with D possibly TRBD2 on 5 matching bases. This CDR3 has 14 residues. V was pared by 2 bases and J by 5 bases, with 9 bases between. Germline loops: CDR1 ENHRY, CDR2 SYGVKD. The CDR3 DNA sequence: TGTGCCATCAGTGAGCTAGAGGGAACCGGGGAGCTGTTTTTT. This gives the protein CAISELEGTGELFF.

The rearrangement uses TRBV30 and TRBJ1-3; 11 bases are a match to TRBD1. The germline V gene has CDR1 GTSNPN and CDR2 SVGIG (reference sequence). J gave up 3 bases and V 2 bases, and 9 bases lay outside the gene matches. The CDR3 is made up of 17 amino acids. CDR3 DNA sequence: TGTGCCTGGAGTCGGGACAGGGGGACGTTTGGTGGAAACACCATATATTTT. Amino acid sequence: CAWSRDRGTFGGNTIYF. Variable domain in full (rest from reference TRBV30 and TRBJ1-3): SQTIHQWPATLVQPVGSPLSLECTVEGTSNPNLYWYRQAAGRGLQLLFYSVGIGQISSEVPQNLSASRPQDRQFILSSKKLLLSDSGFYLCAWSRDRGTFGGNTIYFGEGSWLTVV.

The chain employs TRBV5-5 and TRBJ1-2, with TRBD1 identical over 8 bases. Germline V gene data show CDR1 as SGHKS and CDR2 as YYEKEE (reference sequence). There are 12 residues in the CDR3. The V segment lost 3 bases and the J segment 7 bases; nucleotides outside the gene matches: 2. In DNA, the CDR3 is TGTGCCAGCAGCTCAGGGGGCCGTGGCTACACCTTC. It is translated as CASSSGGRGYTF.

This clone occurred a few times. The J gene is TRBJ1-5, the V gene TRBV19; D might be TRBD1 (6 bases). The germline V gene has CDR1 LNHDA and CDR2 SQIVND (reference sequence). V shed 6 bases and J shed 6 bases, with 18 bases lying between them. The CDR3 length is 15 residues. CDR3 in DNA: TGTGCCAGTAGCACCATTGGGGGGCGCGTTCAGCCCCAGCATTTT. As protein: CASSTIGGRVQPQHF.

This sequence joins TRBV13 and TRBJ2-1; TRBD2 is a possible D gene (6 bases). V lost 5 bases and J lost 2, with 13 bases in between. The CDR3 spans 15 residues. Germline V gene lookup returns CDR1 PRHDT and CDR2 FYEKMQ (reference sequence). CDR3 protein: CASSHSSAAYNEQFF. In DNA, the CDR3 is TGTGCCAGCAGCCATTCTAGCGCTGCCTACAATGAGCAGTTCTTC. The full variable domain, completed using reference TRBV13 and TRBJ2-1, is AAGVIQSPRHLIKEKRETATLKCYPIPRHDTVYWYQQGPGQDPQFLISFYEKMQSDKGSIPDRFSAQQFSDYHSELNMSSLELGDSALYFCASSHSSAAYNEQFFGPGTRLTVL.

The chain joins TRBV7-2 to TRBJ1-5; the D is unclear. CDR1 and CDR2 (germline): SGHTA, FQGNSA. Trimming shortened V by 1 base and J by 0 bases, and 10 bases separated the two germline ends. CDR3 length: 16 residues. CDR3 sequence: CASSLEGSYSNQPQHF. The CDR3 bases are TGTGCCAGCAGCTTAGAGGGCAGCTATAGCAATCAGCCCCAGCATTTT.

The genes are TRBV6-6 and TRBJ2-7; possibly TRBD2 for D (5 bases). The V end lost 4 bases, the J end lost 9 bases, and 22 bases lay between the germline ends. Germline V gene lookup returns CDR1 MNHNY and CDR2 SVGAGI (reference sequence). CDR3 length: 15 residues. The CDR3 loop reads CASSSNDRLGLRQYF. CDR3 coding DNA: TGTGCCAGCAGTTCGAATGACCGTTTAGGACTTCGGCAGTACTTC.

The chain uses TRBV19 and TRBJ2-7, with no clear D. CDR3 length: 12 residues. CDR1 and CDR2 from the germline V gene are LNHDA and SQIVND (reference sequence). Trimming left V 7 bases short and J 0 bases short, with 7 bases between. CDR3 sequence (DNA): TGTGCCAGTACCTCCAGCTCCTACGAGCAGTACTTC. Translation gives CASTSSSYEQYF.

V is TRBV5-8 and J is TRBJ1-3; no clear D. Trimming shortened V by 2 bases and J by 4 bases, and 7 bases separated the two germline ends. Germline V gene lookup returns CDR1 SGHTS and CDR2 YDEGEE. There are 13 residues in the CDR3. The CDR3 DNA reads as TGTGCCAGCAGCTTCGACGTCGGAAACACCATATATTTT. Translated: CASSFDVGNTIYF.

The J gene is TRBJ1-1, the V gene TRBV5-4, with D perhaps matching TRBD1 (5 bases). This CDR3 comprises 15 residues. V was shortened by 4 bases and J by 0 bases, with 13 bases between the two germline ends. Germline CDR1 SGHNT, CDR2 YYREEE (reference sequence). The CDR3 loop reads CASSPPQGMNTEAFF. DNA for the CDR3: TGTGCCAGCAGCCCCCCCCAGGGTATGAACACTGAAGCTTTCTTT.

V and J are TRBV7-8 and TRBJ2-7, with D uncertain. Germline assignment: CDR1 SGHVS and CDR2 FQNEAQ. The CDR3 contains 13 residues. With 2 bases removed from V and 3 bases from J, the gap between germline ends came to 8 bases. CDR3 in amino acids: CASSLSSGYEQYF. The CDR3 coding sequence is TGTGCCAGCAGCTTATCCTCGGGCTACGAGCAGTACTTC.

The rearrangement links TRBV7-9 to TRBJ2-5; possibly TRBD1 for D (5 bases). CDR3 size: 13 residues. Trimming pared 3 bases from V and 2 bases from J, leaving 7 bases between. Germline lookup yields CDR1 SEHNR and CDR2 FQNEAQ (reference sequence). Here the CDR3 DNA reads TGTGCCAGCAGCTTGACAGTACAAGAGACCCAGTACTTC. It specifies CASSLTVQETQYF. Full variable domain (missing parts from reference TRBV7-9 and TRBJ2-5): DTGVSQNPRHKITKRGQNVTFRCDPISEHNRLYWYRQTLGQGPEFLTYFQNEAQLEKSRLLSDRFSAERPKGSFSTLEIQRTEQGDSAMYLCASSLTVQETQYFGPGTRLLVL.

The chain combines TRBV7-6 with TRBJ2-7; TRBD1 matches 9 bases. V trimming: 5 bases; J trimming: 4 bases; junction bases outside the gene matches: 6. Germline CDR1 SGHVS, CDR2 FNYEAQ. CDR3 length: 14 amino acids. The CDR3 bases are TGTGCCAGCAGCCGAGACAGGGGGACATACGAGCAGTACTTC. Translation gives CASSRDRGTYEQYF. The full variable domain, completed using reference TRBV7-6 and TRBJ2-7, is GAGVSQSPRYKVTKRGQDVALRCDPISGHVSLYWYRQALGQGPEFLTYFNYEAQQDKSGLPNDRFSAERPEGSISTLTIQRTEQRDSAMYRCASSRDRGTYEQYFGPGTRLTVT.

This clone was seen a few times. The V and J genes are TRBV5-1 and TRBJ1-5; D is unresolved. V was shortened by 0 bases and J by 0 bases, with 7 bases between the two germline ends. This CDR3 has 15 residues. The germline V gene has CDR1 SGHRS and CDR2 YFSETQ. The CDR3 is CASSLAGSSNQPQHF. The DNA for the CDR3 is TGCGCCAGCAGCTTGGCGGGGTCTAGCAATCAGCCCCAGCATTTT.

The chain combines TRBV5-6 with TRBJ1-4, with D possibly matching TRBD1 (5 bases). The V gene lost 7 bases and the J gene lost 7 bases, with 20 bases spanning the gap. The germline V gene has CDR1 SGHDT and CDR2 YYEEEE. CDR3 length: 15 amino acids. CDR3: CASRVFRQGSEKLFF. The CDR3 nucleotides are TGTGCCAGCCGCGTATTTCGCCAGGGTAGTGAAAAACTGTTTTTT.

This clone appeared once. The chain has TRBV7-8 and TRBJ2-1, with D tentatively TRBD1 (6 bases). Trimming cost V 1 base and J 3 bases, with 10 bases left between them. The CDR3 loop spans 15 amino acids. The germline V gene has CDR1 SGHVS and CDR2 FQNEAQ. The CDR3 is CASSLGGQNYNEQFF. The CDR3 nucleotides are TGTGCCAGCAGCTTAGGCGGACAGAACTACAATGAGCAGTTCTTC.

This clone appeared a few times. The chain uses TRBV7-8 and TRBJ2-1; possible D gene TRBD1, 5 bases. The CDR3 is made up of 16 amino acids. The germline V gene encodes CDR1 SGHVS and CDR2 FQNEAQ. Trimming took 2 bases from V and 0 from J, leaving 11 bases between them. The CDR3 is CASSLWGEVSYNEQFF. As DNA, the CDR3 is TGTGCCAGCAGCTTATGGGGCGAGGTCTCCTACAATGAGCAGTTCTTC. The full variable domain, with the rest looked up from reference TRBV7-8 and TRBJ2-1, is GAGVSQSPRYKVAKRGQDVALRCDPISGHVSLFWYQQALGQGPEFLTYFQNEAQLDKSGLPSDRFFAERPEGSVSTLKIQRTQQEDSAVYLCASSLWGEVSYNEQFFGPGTRLTVL.

The DNA for the CDR3 is TGTGCCAGCAGCCAAGATGGAAGGAATTCACCCCTCCACTTT. This codes for CASSQDGRNSPLHF. The chain carries TRBV3-1 (or the pseudogene TRBV3-2) and TRBJ1-6; D gene uncertain. Germline CDR1 reads LGHDT; CDR2 reads YNNKEL (reference sequence). The CDR3 loop spans 14 amino acids. The ends were cut back, 0 bases at V and 7 bases at J, with 7 bases in the middle.

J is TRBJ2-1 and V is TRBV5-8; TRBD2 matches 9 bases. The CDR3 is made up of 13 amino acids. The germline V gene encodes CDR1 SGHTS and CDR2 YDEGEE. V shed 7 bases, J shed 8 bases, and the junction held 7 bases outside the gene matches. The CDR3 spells CASWERGEDEQFF. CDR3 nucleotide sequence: TGTGCCAGCTGGGAGCGGGGGGAGGATGAGCAGTTCTTC. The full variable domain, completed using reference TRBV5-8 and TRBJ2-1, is EAGVTQSPTHLIKTRGQQATLRCSPISGHTSVYWYQQALGLGLQFLLWYDEGEERNRGNFPPRFSGRQFPNYSSELNVNALELEDSALYLCASWERGEDEQFFGPGTRLTVL.